This TCR beta chain came from a study of identical twins. MiXCR, applied by TCRdb to the 5' RACE reads, yields one record per CDR3 protein. The sample lists about 220,000 distinct CDR3 sequences; approximately 5.9% were seen once. The CDR3 has 15 amino acids. Germline CDR1 reads MNHNS; CDR2 reads SASEGT. V was pared by 5 bases and J by 9 bases, with 14 bases of the junction left unmatched. This clonotype was observed a handful of times. These data also featured in a second study, about T cells expressing NK-cell markers. That work adds: Seven sequenced donors out of eight were HCMV-seropositive, one seronegative.

Material for sequencing was CD8+ T cells sorted from blood. V and J are TRBV6-1 and TRBJ2-7; 9 nucleotides align to TRBD1. The TCR comes from a woman younger than 30 in good health. The CDR3 loop reads CASSLRDRDTAAQYF. Here the CDR3 DNA reads TGTGCCAGCAGTCTCCGGGACAGGGACACGGCGGCGCAGTACTTC.